Each of the 28 T cell receptor beta chains below was sequenced from the same sample in a study of T cell responses to AZD1222 COVID-19 vaccine. Profiling relied on immunoSEQ multiplex PCR, and the TCRdb table lists in-frame clones only, not all of them. The sample has about 110,000 clones; 70% to 90% are singletons. Sequenced here: peripheral blood, sampled 28 days after the second AZD1222 dose. The receptor source for this set is an adult who received the AZD1222 COVID-19 vaccine.

V and J are TRBV28 and TRBJ1-1, with unresolved D. The CDR3 has 12 residues. CDR1 is MDHEN and CDR2 is SYDVKM in the germline V gene. V was cut by 7 bases and J by 6 bases, with 12 bases left in between. The CDR3 is CASTEPGAEAFF. The CDR3 nucleotides read TGTGCCAGCACGGAGCCTGGCGCTGAAGCTTTCTTT.

This clone was counted a single time. The genes are TRBV5-5 and TRBJ1-4; tentatively, D is TRBD1 (6 bases). The ends were cut back, 2 bases at V and 8 bases at J, with 13 bases in the middle. This CDR3 contains 14 residues. CDR1 is SGHKS and CDR2 is YYEKEE in the germline V gene (reference sequence). The CDR3 bases are TGTGCCAGCAGCTTAGAGGGGGTAGGGGAAAAACTGTTTTTT. Translated, it gives CASSLEGVGEKLFF.

This chain connects TRBV4-1 to TRBJ1-5; the match to TRBD1 covers 9 bases. Germline V lookup: CDR1 MGHRA, CDR2 YSYEKL. V trimming: 4 bases; J trimming: 6 bases; junction bases outside the gene matches: 4. The CDR3 runs 14 residues. CDR3 region: CASSPRDRAQPQHF. DNA for the CDR3: TGCGCCAGCAGCCCCCGGGACAGGGCTCAGCCCCAGCATTTT.

About this clone itself: At one end, the junction sequence differs from germline, possibly due to a read error. The chain links TRBV2 to TRBJ1-2; TRBD1 aligns across 9 bases. The CDR3 extends over 14 amino acids. The germline V gene encodes CDR1 SNHLY and CDR2 FYNNEI. The CDR3 region has the DNA TGTGCCAGCAGGGAAGGACAGGGGAACTATGGCTACACCTTC. Its translation is CASREGQGNYGYTF.

CDR3 coding DNA: TGTGCCATCAGACCGGACATCGACTCTGGAAACACCATATATTTT. This encodes CAIRPDIDSGNTIYF. The chain joins TRBV10-3 to TRBJ1-3; possibly TRBD1 for D (5 bases). Trimming stripped 6 bases from V and 0 bases from J, with 12 bases between. This CDR3 is 15 amino acids long. Germline V gene data show CDR1 as ENHRY and CDR2 as SYGVKD.

The chain joins TRBV2 to TRBJ1-5, with D maybe TRBD1 (5 bases). CDR1 and CDR2 from the germline V gene are SNHLY and FYNNEI. The V gene lost 2 bases and the J gene lost 7 bases, with 12 bases spanning the gap. The CDR3 is made up of 14 amino acids. The CDR3 here is CASSELDSVQPQHF. For the CDR3, the DNA is TGTGCCAGCAGTGAACTCGACAGCGTACAGCCCCAGCATTTT.

This chain connects TRBV19 to TRBJ2-3; TRBD2 matches 9 bases. Per germline, CDR1 LNHDA and CDR2 SQIVND (reference sequence). The ends lost 5 bases at V and 1 base at J; junction bases unmatched: 7. This CDR3 has 16 amino acids. In nucleotides, the CDR3 is TGTGCCAGTAGTGCCTTAGGCGGGAGGGGCACAGATACGCAGTATTTT. It is translated as CASSALGGRGTDTQYF.

This clone was picked up one time. The V gene is TRBV7-9, the J gene TRBJ2-2; 10 bases agree with TRBD2. This CDR3 is 16 amino acids long. Per the germline V gene, CDR1 is SEHNR and CDR2 is FQNEAQ (reference sequence). J gave up 7 bases and V 5 bases, and 10 bases lay outside the gene matches. The CDR3 protein is CASSPISGRPHGELFF. The CDR3 DNA reads as TGTGCCAGCAGCCCTATTAGCGGGAGGCCCCACGGGGAGCTGTTTTTT.

Written as DNA, the CDR3 is TGTGCCAGCAGTCCGGGACAAGGGACTGAAGCTTTCTTT. Encoded protein: CASSPGQGTEAFF. The rearrangement joins TRBV12-3 or TRBV12-4 to TRBJ1-1; TRBD1 is a possible D gene (6 bases). With 5 bases removed from V and 5 bases from J, the gap between germline ends came to 12 bases. CDR3 length: 13 residues.

This clone was detected once. The chain has TRBV27 and TRBJ2-1, with TRBD1 matching over 9 bases. Germline V gene data show CDR1 as MNHEY and CDR2 as SMNVEV (reference sequence). This CDR3 has 15 residues. Trimming at V came to 5 bases and at J to 7 bases, leaving 9 bases not matched to a gene. CDR3 region: CASSPAAQGANEQFF. In DNA form, the CDR3 reads TGTGCCAGCAGTCCCGCGGCACAGGGGGCGAATGAGCAGTTCTTC.

The gene calls are TRBV18 and TRBJ1-5; tentative D call: TRBD1 (5 bases). Germline CDR1 and CDR2: KGHSH and LQKENI. The CDR3 sequence is 14 residues long. The V end lost 5 bases, the J end lost 1 base, and 9 bases lay between the germline ends. The CDR3 region has the DNA TGTGCCAGCTCAAATTGGGACAGCAATCAGCCCCAGCATTTT. It codes for CASSNWDSNQPQHF.

This sequence joins TRBV13 and TRBJ2-7; 13 bases are shared with TRBD2. Germline V gene lookup returns CDR1 PRHDT and CDR2 FYEKMQ (reference sequence). The ends lost 5 bases at V and 1 base at J; junction bases unmatched: 2. There are 15 residues in the CDR3. The CDR3 region has the DNA TGTGCCAGCAGCATGGGACTAGCGGGATCCTACGAGCAGTACTTC. Amino acids: CASSMGLAGSYEQYF. Using reference TRBV13 and TRBJ2-7 for the parts outside the CDR3, the full variable domain is AAGVIQSPRHLIKEKRETATLKCYPIPRHDTVYWYQQGPGQDPQFLISFYEKMQSDKGSIPDRFSAQQFSDYHSELNMSSLELGDSALYFCASSMGLAGSYEQYFGPGTRLTVT.

The rearrangement links TRBV5-1 to TRBJ1-1; D is uncertain. The CDR3 runs 15 residues. V lost 0 bases and J lost 6, with 15 bases in between. Germline assignment: CDR1 SGHRS and CDR2 YFSETQ. As DNA, the CDR3 is TGCGCCAGCAGCTTGGCGACCCGGAGGTTCGCTGAAGCTTTCTTT. Its translation is CASSLATRRFAEAFF.

The chain has TRBV28 and TRBJ1-1; 10 positions agree with TRBD1. V lost 6 bases, J lost 1 base, and 2 bases stayed unmatched. The length of the CDR3 is 14 residues. The germline V gene has CDR1 MDHEN and CDR2 SYDVKM. The CDR3 nucleotides read TGTGCCAGCAGGACAGGGGGCTGGAACACTGAAGCTTTCTTT. This codes for CASRTGGWNTEAFF.

The chain carries TRBV7-3 and TRBJ1-1; D remains ambiguous. The CDR3 spans 14 residues. Germline V lookup: CDR1 SGHTA, CDR2 FQGTGA. V lost 3 bases, J lost 3 bases, and 11 bases lay in between. In nucleotides, the CDR3 is TGTGCCAGCAGCTTTTCTCCCGGGGACACTGAAGCTTTCTTT. Residues: CASSFSPGDTEAFF.

This clone was seen just once. This chain connects TRBV28 to TRBJ2-7; D call uncertain. V lost 2 bases to trimming and J lost 1 base, with 12 bases between them. The CDR3 has 15 residues. CDR1 and CDR2 from the germline V gene are MDHEN and SYDVKM. The CDR3 DNA is TGTGCCAGCAGTTTAGGGAACGCCATATCCTACGAGCAGTACTTC. Its protein is CASSLGNAISYEQYF.

The chain couples TRBV3-1 (or the pseudogene TRBV3-2) to TRBJ2-2, with 8 nucleotides matching TRBD1. Trimming took 4 bases from V and 1 from J; bases not matched to a gene: 11. In germline, CDR1 is LGHDT, CDR2 YNNKEL (reference sequence). The CDR3 sequence is 18 residues long. The CDR3 loop is CASSLTKTGTGNTGELFF. For the CDR3, the DNA is TGTGCCAGCAGCCTAACTAAAACCGGGACAGGGAACACCGGGGAGCTGTTTTTT.

The chain joins TRBV28 to TRBJ1-4, with 10 bases identical to TRBD1. The J segment lost 12 bases and the V segment lost 4 bases, leaving 17 bases of the junction unmatched. The CDR3 totals 17 residues. Per the germline V gene, CDR1 is MDHEN and CDR2 is SYDVKM. CDR3 residues: CASSSTPGTGVRRELFF. Here the CDR3 DNA reads TGTGCCAGCAGTTCTACCCCCGGGACAGGGGTAAGGAGGGAACTGTTTTTT.

This rearrangement joins TRBV2 to TRBJ2-5; TRBD1 agrees at 9 bases. This CDR3 contains 15 residues. The V gene's germline CDR1 is SNHLY and CDR2 FYNNEI. The V gene end was trimmed by 6 bases and the J gene end by 5 bases; junction bases not matched to a gene: 10. The CDR3 loop is CASSEGDREGETQYF. The CDR3 nucleotides are TGTGCCAGCAGCGAGGGGGACAGGGAGGGGGAGACCCAGTACTTC.

The rearrangement links TRBV25-1 to TRBJ1-4; D call uncertain. The germline V and J ends were trimmed by 0 bases and 1 base, with 12 bases remaining between them. The CDR3 extends over 17 amino acids. The germline gives CDR1 MGHDK, CDR2 SYGVNS. CDR3 DNA: TGTGCCAGCAGTGAATATTCGCTTAGTGGAACTAATGAAAAACTGTTTTTT. Its protein is CASSEYSLSGTNEKLFF.

V and J are TRBV12-3 or TRBV12-4 and TRBJ1-1; a weak D match, TRBD1 (6 bases). The CDR3 length is 13 residues. V was cut by 6 bases and J by 1 base, with 9 bases left in between. The CDR3 loop is CASRNRENTEAFF. DNA of the CDR3: TGTGCCAGCAGAAACAGGGAGAACACTGAAGCTTTCTTT.

V is TRBV27 and J is TRBJ1-5; D is uncertain. This CDR3 is 15 amino acids long. Trimming pared 1 base from V and 0 bases from J, leaving 7 bases between. Germline values: CDR1 MNHEY, CDR2 SMNVEV (reference sequence). CDR3 DNA: TGTGCCAGCAGTTTATACTCGAGTAGCAATCAGCCCCAGCATTTT. It specifies CASSLYSSSNQPQHF.

V gene TRBV19 combines with J gene TRBJ1-1; D ambiguous. CDR1 and CDR2 (germline): LNHDA, SQIVND (reference sequence). The ends were cut back, 10 bases at V and 8 bases at J, with 14 bases in the middle. The CDR3 runs to 11 residues. CDR3 region: CATRTPGEAFF. The CDR3 nucleotides are TGTGCCACCCGGACCCCGGGAGAAGCTTTCTTT.

V is TRBV5-1 and J is TRBJ1-3; no clear D. In germline, CDR1 is SGHRS, CDR2 YFSETQ. The CDR3 totals 17 residues. Trimming removed 0 bases from V and 3 bases from J, with 16 bases in between. The CDR3 loop is CASSLGYSLTFGNTIYF. The CDR3 DNA reads TGCGCCAGCAGCTTGGGTTACAGCTTAACCTTTGGAAACACCATATATTTT.

The rearrangement joins TRBV7-2 to TRBJ1-4; D remains unclear. This CDR3 has 16 residues. Germline V gene sequence: CDR1 SGHTA, CDR2 FQGNSA. The V and J ends lost 1 base and 6 bases respectively, with 15 bases between them. The CDR3 is CASSLVPGGLDEKLFF. The DNA of the CDR3 is TGTGCCAGCAGCTTAGTTCCAGGAGGCTTAGATGAAAAACTGTTTTTT.

This clone was detected once. This CDR3 reads CASSPARADTQYF. CDR3 sequence (DNA): TGCGCCAGCAGCCCCGCTAGGGCAGATACGCAGTATTTT. V gene TRBV4-1 combines with J gene TRBJ2-3; no firm D call. CDR1 is MGHRA and CDR2 is YSYEKL in the germline V gene. This CDR3 region has 13 residues. Trimming removed 4 bases from V and 4 bases from J, with 9 bases in between.

This clone has just a few counts. This rearrangement joins TRBV6-7 to TRBJ1-5; D is unclear. TRBV6-7 is an ORF for which the function is uncertain. This CDR3 spans 17 amino acids. V lost 0 bases to trimming and J lost 1 base, with 13 bases between them. CDR3 sequence: CASSYSSRAGSNQPQHF. The CDR3, as DNA: TGTGCCAGCAGTTACTCGAGTAGGGCTGGGAGCAATCAGCCCCAGCATTTT.

The chain recombines TRBV7-8 with TRBJ1-5; no clear D. Trimming removed 0 bases at V and 2 bases at J, with 8 bases between. There are 15 residues in the CDR3. The germline V gene encodes CDR1 SGHVS and CDR2 FQNEAQ. The DNA of the CDR3 is TGTGCCAGCAGCTTAGCAAGCCAGGGCAATCAGCCCCAGCATTTT. It codes for CASSLASQGNQPQHF.